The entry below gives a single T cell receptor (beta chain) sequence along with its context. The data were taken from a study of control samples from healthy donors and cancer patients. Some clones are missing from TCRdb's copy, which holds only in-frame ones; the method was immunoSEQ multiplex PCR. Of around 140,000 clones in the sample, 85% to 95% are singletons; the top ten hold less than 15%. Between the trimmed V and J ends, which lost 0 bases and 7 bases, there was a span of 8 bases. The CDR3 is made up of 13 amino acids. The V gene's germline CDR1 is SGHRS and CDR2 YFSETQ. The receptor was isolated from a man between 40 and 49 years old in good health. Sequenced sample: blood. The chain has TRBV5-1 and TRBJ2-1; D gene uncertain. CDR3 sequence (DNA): TGCGCCAGCAGCTTGGCACCCTTAAATGAGCAGTTCTTC. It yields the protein CASSLAPLNEQFF.